The 32 T cell receptor beta chains below come from one sample, sequenced in a study of blood T cell repertoires in COVID-19. The assay was immunoSEQ multiplex PCR, and TCRdb's table has in-frame clones only and misses some. This sample carries approximately 120,000 clones, approximately 89% of them seen once, and the ten largest clones take more than 3.5%. The sequencing sample was made of peripheral blood. The receptors were gathered from a human donor in a cohort sampled during active COVID-19.

The chain combines TRBV27 with TRBJ2-1; 10 nucleotides match TRBD1. Germline-derived CDR1 and CDR2 are MNHEY and SMNVEV (reference sequence). Trimming took 2 bases from V and 6 from J; bases not matched to a gene: 4. The CDR3 totals 15 residues. The CDR3 protein is CASSLKWTGGNEQFF. CDR3 coding DNA: TGTGCCAGCAGTTTAAAGTGGACAGGGGGCAATGAGCAGTTCTTC.

The gene calls are TRBV18 and TRBJ2-3, with TRBD2 as a possible D gene (6 bases). The CDR3 loop spans 16 amino acids. The germline V and J ends were trimmed by 6 bases and 2 bases, with 18 bases remaining between them. In germline, CDR1 is KGHSH, CDR2 LQKENI. In nucleotides, the CDR3 is TGTGCCAGCTCTCAAAACGGGGCTAGCGTCACAGATACGCAGTATTTT. Encoded protein: CASSQNGASVTDTQYF.

The chain joins TRBV7-9 to TRBJ1-4; 8 bases are shared with TRBD1. The V and J ends lost 5 bases and 6 bases, in that order; junction bases with no gene match: 8. In germline, CDR1 is SEHNR, CDR2 FQNEAQ (reference sequence). CDR3 length: 15 residues. The CDR3: CASSLDRGRDEKLFF. Here the CDR3 DNA reads TGTGCCAGCAGCCTCGACAGGGGTAGGGATGAAAAACTGTTTTTT.

The chain recombines TRBV12-1 with TRBJ2-3; TRBD2 was called by the table and not checked on the DNA. TRBV12-1 is recorded as a pseudogene. CDR3 length: 11 amino acids. The CDR3 is CARTLADTQYF. The DNA for the CDR3 is TGTGCCAGAACCCTTGCGGATACGCAGTATTTT.

The chain recombines TRBV18 with TRBJ2-5, with TRBD1 matching 8 bases. Trimming removed 4 bases from V and 4 bases from J; junction bases left unmatched: 2. CDR3 length: 13 residues. The germline gives CDR1 KGHSH, CDR2 LQKENI. The CDR3 DNA is TGTGCCAGCTCACGAGGGACAGGAGAGACCCAGTACTTC. The encoded protein is CASSRGTGETQYF. Drawing the rest from reference TRBV18 and TRBJ2-5, the complete variable domain is NAGVMQNPRHLVRRRGQEARLRCSPMKGHSHVYWYRQLPEEGLKFMVYLQKENIIDESGMPKERFSAEFPKEGPSILRIQQVVRGDSAAYFCASSRGTGETQYFGPGTRLLVL.

The CDR3 loop reads CASSRQTQGLDEQFF. The CDR3 DNA sequence: TGTGCCAGTAGTCGACAGACTCAGGGGTTGGATGAGCAGTTCTTC. The V gene is TRBV19, the J gene TRBJ2-1, with a weak D call TRBD1 (6 bases). With 5 bases removed from V and 8 bases from J, the gap between germline ends came to 19 bases. This CDR3 has 15 residues. The V gene's germline CDR1 is LNHDA and CDR2 SQIVND (reference sequence). The variable domain in full, completed from reference TRBV19 and TRBJ2-1, reads DGGITQSPKYLFRKEGQNVTLSCEQNLNHDAMYWYRQDPGQGLRLIYYSQIVNDFQKGDIAEGYSVSREKKESFPLTVTSAQKNPTAFYLCASSRQTQGLDEQFFGPGTRLTVL.

The chain is built from TRBV27 and TRBJ1-5; TRBD1 aligns across 10 bases. The germline V gene encodes CDR1 MNHEY and CDR2 SMNVEV (reference sequence). This CDR3 has 14 amino acids. After removal of 8 bases from V and 4 bases from J, the junction contained 5 bases not matched to a gene. Here the CDR3 reads CASADRGPNQPQHF. The CDR3 region has the DNA TGTGCCAGCGCTGACAGGGGGCCTAATCAGCCCCAGCATTTT.

This chain joins TRBV5-4 and TRBJ1-1; the D gene is possibly TRBD1 (6 bases). This CDR3 comprises 15 residues. Germline CDR1 reads SGHNT; CDR2 reads YYREEE (reference sequence). The V end was cut by 2 bases, the J end by 4 bases, with 15 bases between. CDR3 bases: TGTGCCAGCAGCTTAGGGGCAGGGGTGGGCACTGAAGCTTTCTTT. It encodes CASSLGAGVGTEAFF.

CDR3: CATSDPSRGGTQYF. The CDR3 DNA reads TGTGCCACCAGTGATCCGTCTAGAGGTGGGACCCAGTACTTC. The chain employs TRBV24-1 and TRBJ2-5; the D is unclear. Germline CDR1 and CDR2: KGHDR and SFDVKD. The CDR3 spans 14 residues. The ends were cut back, 3 bases at V and 7 bases at J, with 14 bases in the middle.

The rearrangement links TRBV5-1 to TRBJ1-3; TRBD1 might be the D (5 bases). The CDR3 contains 14 residues. Trimming stripped 4 bases from V and 4 bases from J, with 12 bases between. Germline V gene data show CDR1 as SGHRS and CDR2 as YFSETQ. The CDR3 DNA is TGCGCCAGCAGCCCCGGGACTGCCGGAAACACCATATATTTT. Its protein is CASSPGTAGNTIYF.

V usage is TRBV12-3 or TRBV12-4 and J usage is TRBJ1-2, with no clear D. The V end was cut by 5 bases, the J end by 6 bases, with 7 bases between. There are 11 residues in the CDR3. The CDR3 DNA follows: TGTGCCAGCAGTCGACTTAATGGCTACACCTTC. This encodes CASSRLNGYTF.

The chain couples TRBV29-1 to TRBJ2-2, with 7 bases aligning to TRBD2. There are 13 residues in the CDR3. J was trimmed by 4 bases and V by 7 bases; bases with no gene match: 6. The V gene's germline CDR1 is SQVTM and CDR2 ANQGSEA. This CDR3 is CSGERDSTGELFF. CDR3 bases: TGCAGCGGGGAGCGGGATAGCACCGGGGAGCTGTTTTTT.

The chain couples TRBV5-6 to TRBJ1-4; D is perhaps TRBD1 (6 bases). This CDR3 region has 14 residues. In germline, CDR1 is SGHDT, CDR2 YYEEEE. Trimming stripped 0 bases from V and 8 bases from J, with 11 bases between. CDR3: CASSLVQGSEKLFF. The CDR3 DNA is TGTGCCAGCAGCTTGGTTCAGGGGTCGGAAAAACTGTTTTTT.

This sequence joins TRBV6-5 and TRBJ1-2; D remains unclear. CDR3 length equals 15 residues. Germline V gene data show CDR1 as MNHEY and CDR2 as SVGAGI. The germline V and J ends were trimmed by 6 bases and 5 bases, with 19 bases remaining between them. The CDR3 sequence: CASRKDTERLYGYTF. Written as DNA, the CDR3 is TGTGCCAGCAGGAAAGACACGGAAAGACTATATGGCTACACCTTC.

The chain recombines TRBV25-1 with TRBJ2-7; D is uncertain. V shed 4 bases and J shed 3 bases, with 4 bases lying between them. In germline, CDR1 is MGHDK, CDR2 SYGVNS. The CDR3 is 11 residues long. CDR3 loop: CASSANYEQYF. The DNA of the CDR3 is TGTGCCAGCAGTGCTAACTACGAGCAGTACTTC.

DNA for the CDR3: TGTGCCTGGAGTGTTTCCAGCGCAGGCTACACCTTC. Its protein is CAWSVSSAGYTF. The chain combines TRBV30 with TRBJ1-2; D not certain. V gave up 0 bases and J gave up 8 bases, with 10 bases separating them. The CDR3 contains 12 residues. The germline V gene has CDR1 GTSNPN and CDR2 SVGIG (reference sequence).

This clone has a single count. V usage is TRBV20-1 and J usage is TRBJ2-3, with 10 bases lining up with TRBD2. The CDR3 spans 16 residues. Germline CDR1 reads DFQATT; CDR2 reads SNEGSKA (reference sequence). V was pared by 3 bases and J by 6 bases, with 12 bases of the junction left unmatched. CDR3 DNA: TGCAGTGCTAGTGTGGCTAGCGGGGGCTTGGGGGATACGCAGTATTTT. It encodes CSASVASGGLGDTQYF.

This chain joins TRBV29-1 and TRBJ2-2; a weak D match, TRBD2 (6 bases). The CDR3 runs 15 residues. Germline CDR1 is SQVTM and CDR2 is ANQGSEA. Trimming shortened V by 4 bases and J by 1 base, and 13 bases separated the two germline ends. CDR3 nucleotide sequence: TGCAGCGTTGGACTAGGGGAACGGAACACCGGGGAGCTGTTTTTT. This gives the protein CSVGLGERNTGELFF.

The chain couples TRBV18 to TRBJ2-1, with 11 bases aligning to TRBD2. Germline CDR1 and CDR2: KGHSH and LQKENI. The CDR3 covers 16 residues. V was clipped by 7 bases and J by 6 bases; unmatched bases: 11. The CDR3 sequence is CASLTSLSGGANEQFF. The CDR3 nucleotides read TGTGCCAGCTTGACAAGTCTTAGCGGGGGGGCCAATGAGCAGTTCTTC.

This clone was recorded many times. V and J are TRBV19 and TRBJ1-6, with D tentatively TRBD1 (6 bases). The CDR3 runs 15 residues. Germline V CDR1 and CDR2: LNHDA, SQIVND (reference sequence). With 9 bases removed from V and 0 bases from J, the gap between germline ends came to 12 bases. The CDR3 bases are TGTGCCAGAAAACAGGGCGCCTCCTATAATTCACCCCTCCACTTT. Its protein product is CARKQGASYNSPLHF.

The chain links TRBV10-3 to TRBJ1-2; possibly TRBD1 for D (6 bases). Germline CDR1 and CDR2: ENHRY and SYGVKD. Between the trimmed V and J ends, which lost 2 bases and 8 bases, there was a span of 12 bases. This CDR3 has 13 residues. The CDR3 is CAISERGGRGYTF. The CDR3 DNA follows: TGTGCCATCAGTGAGAGGGGGGGGCGAGGCTACACCTTC.

The V call is TRBV11-2, the J call TRBJ2-7, with D tentatively TRBD2 (6 bases). V lost 5 bases and J 4 bases, leaving 12 bases between the germline ends. The germline V gene encodes CDR1 SGHAT and CDR2 FQNNGV. This CDR3 has 13 amino acids. The CDR3 reads CASSPNREYEQYV. CDR3 sequence (DNA): TGTGCCAGCAGCCCCAACCGGGAGTACGAGCAGTACGTC.

The chain is built from TRBV25-1 and TRBJ1-5; 9 nucleotides match TRBD1. With 4 bases clipped from V and 6 bases from J, the junction kept 4 bases outside the gene matches. Germline CDR1 MGHDK, CDR2 SYGVNS. This CDR3 has 14 residues. CDR3 amino acids: CASSGKGQGQPQHF. CDR3 DNA: TGTGCCAGCAGTGGAAAGGGACAGGGTCAGCCCCAGCATTTT.

The chain uses TRBV6-5 and TRBJ1-2; TRBD1 might be the D (6 bases). The CDR3 spans 14 residues. With 7 bases removed from V and 4 bases from J, the gap between germline ends came to 16 bases. Germline assignment: CDR1 MNHEY and CDR2 SVGAGI. This CDR3 is CASNQPGGLYGYTF. CDR3 bases: TGTGCCAGCAACCAACCGGGGGGGCTCTATGGCTACACCTTC.

V usage is TRBV7-9 and J usage is TRBJ2-5; perhaps TRBD2 as D (6 bases). Trimming cost V 3 bases and J 3 bases, with 14 bases left between them. The CDR3 consists of 15 residues. The germline V gene encodes CDR1 SEHNR and CDR2 FQNEAQ (reference sequence). In DNA form, the CDR3 reads TGTGCCAGCAGCTTGTCCGTGGGAGGAGAAGAGACCCAGTACTTC. Protein product: CASSLSVGGEETQYF.

V is TRBV5-4 and J is TRBJ1-4; 7 bases map to TRBD1. Germline CDR1 reads SGHNT; CDR2 reads YYREEE (reference sequence). The CDR3 totals 15 residues. V was pared by 3 bases and J by 8 bases, with 10 bases of the junction left unmatched. The CDR3 region is CASSSKGTEREKLFF. CDR3 coding DNA: TGTGCCAGCAGCTCAAAGGGGACAGAACGGGAAAAACTGTTTTTT.

This clone came up a few times. The gene calls are TRBV5-6 and TRBJ2-5; possibly TRBD2 for D (5 bases). V lost 6 bases, J lost 5 bases, and 17 bases lay in between. The CDR3 covers 14 residues. CDR1 and CDR2 (germline): SGHDT, YYEEEE. The CDR3 DNA follows: TGTGCCAGCACCGAGGCGGGCCTGGGGGAGACCCAGTACTTC. It encodes CASTEAGLGETQYF.

This chain joins TRBV14 and TRBJ1-2; no definite D call. CDR3 length: 14 amino acids. V was cut by 0 bases and J by 8 bases, with 13 bases left in between. Germline-derived CDR1 and CDR2 are SGHDN and FVKESK. CDR3: CASSQDNPRGGYTF. The CDR3 nucleotides are TGTGCCAGCAGCCAAGATAACCCAAGAGGAGGCTACACCTTC.

For the CDR3, the DNA is TGTGCCAGCAACCGGGACTACACAGATACGCAGTATTTT. This translates into CASNRDYTDTQYF. The rearrangement joins TRBV6-5 to TRBJ2-3; 7 bases align to TRBD2. CDR1 is MNHEY and CDR2 is SVGAGI in the germline V gene. The ends lost 7 bases at V and 2 bases at J; junction bases unmatched: 3. The CDR3 has 13 residues.

This rearrangement joins TRBV2 to TRBJ2-3; 10 positions agree with TRBD1. J gave up 6 bases and V 7 bases, and 10 bases lay outside the gene matches. Germline-derived CDR1 and CDR2 are SNHLY and FYNNEI. The CDR3 runs 15 residues. CDR3 sequence reads: CASTRGGQGLDTQYF. CDR3 nucleotides: TGTGCCAGCACCAGGGGGGGACAGGGGTTGGATACGCAGTATTTT.

The chain is built from TRBV30 and TRBJ1-6; 7 nucleotides match TRBD1. The CDR3 has 15 residues. CDR1 and CDR2 (germline): GTSNPN, SVGIG (reference sequence). V lost 1 base to trimming and J lost 10 bases; unmatched junction nucleotides: 10. The CDR3 loop is CAWSEQGLGRSPLHF. The CDR3 region has the DNA TGTGCCTGGAGTGAACAGGGGTTAGGCCGGTCACCCCTCCACTTT.

This CDR3 is CATSRELRGGDQETQYF. The CDR3 region has the DNA TGTGCCACCAGCAGAGAGCTGAGGGGAGGGGATCAAGAGACCCAGTACTTC. This chain connects TRBV15 to TRBJ2-5; 7 bases match TRBD2. Germline CDR1 and CDR2: LNHNV and YYDKDF (reference sequence). With V trimmed by 0 bases and J by 2 bases, 9 bases remained unmatched. This CDR3 contains 17 residues. The variable domain in full, completed from reference TRBV15 and TRBJ2-5, reads DAMVIQNPRYQVTQFGKPVTLSCSQTLNHNVMYWYQQKSSQAPKLLFHYYDKDFNNEADTPDNFQSRRPNTSFCFLDIRSPGLGDTAMYLCATSRELRGGDQETQYFGPGTRLLVL.